The 27 T cell receptor beta chains presented below share a single source sample, sequenced in a study of T cells after yellow fever vaccination. TCRdb recomputed calls from the 5' RACE reads with MiXCR, one row per CDR3 protein. The sample records around 320,000 distinct CDR3 sequences, 3.5% to 4.5% being singletons. This sample comprised PBMCs, obtained 15 days after the yellow fever booster vaccination. Receptors originate from a man younger than 30 who received the YFV17D yellow fever vaccine.

This clonotype showed up many times. The chain joins TRBV20-1 to TRBJ2-7; D gene unclear. The germline V gene encodes CDR1 DFQATT and CDR2 SNEGSKA (reference sequence). The CDR3 length is 11 residues. Trimming stripped 2 bases from V and 7 bases from J, with 9 bases between. In DNA form, the CDR3 reads TGCAGTGCTAGATGGGATTCAGAGCAGTACTTC. Translating it yields CSARWDSEQYF.

This clonotype was detected many times. The chain joins TRBV12-3 or TRBV12-4 to TRBJ2-4, with 13 nucleotides matching TRBD2. CDR3 length: 14 amino acids. The V segment lost 11 bases and the J segment 8 bases; nucleotides outside the gene matches: 9. The CDR3 region is CASRTSGGSDIQYF. The DNA for the CDR3 is TGTGCCTCCAGGACTAGCGGGGGTAGCGACATTCAGTACTTC.

This clonotype was recorded at least ten times. This chain joins TRBV7-9 and TRBJ1-1; TRBD1 matches 7 bases. Germline V gene lookup returns CDR1 SEHNR and CDR2 FQNEAQ (reference sequence). This CDR3 region has 14 residues. V shed 5 bases, J shed 0 bases, and the junction held 3 bases outside the gene matches. In DNA, the CDR3 is TGTGCCAGCAGCGTCGGACAGGTGAACACTGAAGCTTTCTTT. It translates to CASSVGQVNTEAFF.

This clonotype came up a few times. The V call is TRBV7-9, the J call TRBJ1-1, with 8 bases that match TRBD1. The V gene end was trimmed by 6 bases and the J gene end by 5 bases; junction bases not matched to a gene: 11. This CDR3 is 15 amino acids long. The germline V gene encodes CDR1 SEHNR and CDR2 FQNEAQ (reference sequence). CDR3 in DNA: TGTGCCAGCAGGCATAGAGACAGGGGTTTAACTGAAGCTTTCTTT. Its translation: CASRHRDRGLTEAFF. Full variable domain (remainder filled in from reference TRBV7-9 and TRBJ1-1): DTGVSQNPRHKITKRGQNVTFRCDPISEHNRLYWYRQTLGQGPEFLTYFQNEAQLEKSRLLSDRFSAERPKGSFSTLEIQRTEQGDSAMYLCASRHRDRGLTEAFFGQGTRLTVV.

In this sample, this clonotype turned up many times. The CDR3 loop is CASTPPPSYRGKDTRYNEQFF. The CDR3, as DNA: TGTGCCAGCACCCCGCCCCCCAGCTACAGGGGGAAAGACACACGATACAATGAGCAGTTCTTC. J is TRBJ2-1 and V is TRBV7-9; 8 bases match TRBD1. Per germline, CDR1 SEHNR and CDR2 FQNEAQ (reference sequence). The CDR3 sequence is 21 residues long. Trimming cost V 7 bases and J 4 bases; bases outside gene matches: 27.

This chain connects TRBV28 to TRBJ2-3, with TRBD1 matching over 8 bases. The CDR3 is 16 residues long. The junction had 7 bases not matched to a gene; V was cut back by 5 bases and J by 0 bases. Germline V gene sequence: CDR1 MDHEN, CDR2 SYDVKM. The CDR3 DNA sequence: TGTGCCAGCAGTCACTCCTCAGGGGGCAGCACAGATACGCAGTATTTT. Its translation is CASSHSSGGSTDTQYF.

The chain combines TRBV20-1 with TRBJ1-2, with D unclear. The CDR3 runs to 13 residues. Between the trimmed V and J ends, which lost 1 base and 4 bases, there was a span of 10 bases. Germline V CDR1 and CDR2: DFQATT, SNEGSKA (reference sequence). The CDR3: CSARAWLSYGYTF. CDR3 sequence (DNA): TGCAGTGCTAGAGCTTGGCTCTCCTATGGCTACACCTTC.

The V call is TRBV27, the J call TRBJ2-3, with TRBD1 identical over 8 bases. V lost 2 bases to trimming and J lost 7 bases; unmatched junction nucleotides: 14. Per germline, CDR1 MNHEY and CDR2 SMNVEV (reference sequence). This CDR3 spans 17 amino acids. The CDR3 DNA sequence: TGTGCCAGCAGTTTAGAAAGTGACCAGGGGGCGCTAAATACGCAGTATTTT. Its protein is CASSLESDQGALNTQYF.

This clonotype was seen a handful of times. CDR3 amino acids: CASSAMTGRGQPQHF. CDR3 coding DNA: TGTGCCAGTAGTGCTATGACAGGGCGTGGGCAGCCCCAGCATTTT. V gene TRBV19 combines with J gene TRBJ1-5; 7 nucleotides line up with TRBD1. Per germline, CDR1 LNHDA and CDR2 SQIVND (reference sequence). V dropped 5 bases and J dropped 7; count of bases not matched to a gene: 11. The CDR3 runs 15 residues.

The chain recombines TRBV30 with TRBJ1-5, with TRBD1 as a possible D gene (5 bases). This CDR3 is 13 amino acids long. The germline CDR1 and CDR2 sequences are GTSNPN and SVGIG (reference sequence). V lost 3 bases to trimming and J lost 5 bases, with 11 bases between them. The chain's CDR3 is CAWSRWGDQPQHF. The CDR3 DNA reads TGTGCCTGGAGCCGGTGGGGGGATCAGCCCCAGCATTTT.

V and J are TRBV28 and TRBJ2-7; unclear D gene. The CDR3 contains 13 residues. The germline CDR1 and CDR2 sequences are MDHEN and SYDVKM. The V and J ends lost 7 bases and 2 bases respectively, with 12 bases between them. CDR3: CASMGSPTYEQYV. The CDR3 DNA is TGTGCCAGCATGGGGTCACCTACCTACGAGCAGTACGTC.

This clonotype was seen a handful of times. V usage is TRBV5-1 and J usage is TRBJ1-1, with TRBD1 identical over 10 bases. J lost 4 bases, V lost 1 base, and 4 bases had no gene match. The CDR3 extends over 15 amino acids. CDR1 is SGHRS, CDR2 YFSETQ, per germline. CDR3 sequence: CASSLMTGGPTEAFF. CDR3 sequence (DNA): TGCGCCAGCAGCTTGATGACAGGGGGCCCCACTGAAGCTTTCTTT.

This clonotype has ten or more counts. V and J are TRBV7-2 and TRBJ2-3; D gene uncertain. The CDR3 extends over 15 amino acids. V lost 1 base and J 2 bases, leaving 10 bases between the germline ends. The V gene's germline CDR1 is SGHTA and CDR2 FQGNSA. The CDR3, as DNA: TGTGCCAGCAGCTTAGTTGGCGTCGTCACAGATACGCAGTATTTT. Residues: CASSLVGVVTDTQYF.

Only a few counts were recorded for this clonotype. The chain employs TRBV6-4 and TRBJ1-1; D call uncertain. Deletions cut 8 bases from V and 4 bases from J, with 17 bases between. The CDR3 runs 14 residues. CDR1 is MRHNA and CDR2 is SNTAGT in the germline V gene. The CDR3 region is CASPLLGVPTEAFF. The DNA for the CDR3 is TGTGCCAGCCCCCTTCTCGGGGTCCCCACTGAAGCTTTCTTT.

There are a few counts of this clonotype. The chain combines TRBV4-2 with TRBJ1-4; weak D call: TRBD1 (5 bases). The CDR3 loop spans 17 amino acids. Trimming removed 1 base from V and 4 bases from J, with 16 bases in between. Germline V gives CDR1 LGHNA, CDR2 YNFKEQ. CDR3 coding DNA: TGTGCCAGCAGCCAAGGGCAGGGTTGGGAATTTAATGAAAAACTGTTTTTT. Translating it yields CASSQGQGWEFNEKLFF.

The chain combines TRBV7-3 with TRBJ2-2, with D perhaps TRBD1 (5 bases). V gave up 10 bases and J gave up 2 bases, with 14 bases separating them. The CDR3 runs 14 residues. From germline, CDR1 is SGHTA and CDR2 FQGTGA. The CDR3 nucleotides read TGTGCCACCCTGGCAGGGCCCAACACCGGGGAGCTGTTTTTT. Translated, it gives CATLAGPNTGELFF.

This clonotype was seen a handful of times. The chain couples TRBV30 to TRBJ2-1; TRBD2 matches 11 bases. J gave up 9 bases and V 4 bases, and 2 bases lay outside the gene matches. Germline lookup yields CDR1 GTSNPN and CDR2 SVGIG (reference sequence). The CDR3 is 12 amino acids. CDR3 DNA: TGTGCCTGGATACTAGCGGGGGTTGAGCAGTTCTTC. It specifies CAWILAGVEQFF.

This chain uses TRBV2 with TRBJ2-3; D unclear. Between the trimmed V and J ends, which lost 4 bases and 3 bases, there was a span of 14 bases. Germline V lookup: CDR1 SNHLY, CDR2 FYNNEI. There are 15 residues in the CDR3. The CDR3 here is CASSGVEGGTDTQYF. CDR3 nucleotides: TGTGCCAGCAGTGGGGTAGAAGGTGGGACAGATACGCAGTATTTT.

This clonotype was detected ten times or more. The chain uses TRBV7-2 and TRBJ2-4; D is perhaps TRBD1 (5 bases). V was shortened by 5 bases and J by 0 bases, with 8 bases between the two germline ends. Looked up from germline, CDR1 is SGHTA and CDR2 is FQGNSA. This CDR3 contains 14 residues. The CDR3 DNA follows: TGTGCCAGCAGCCAACAGGTAGCCAAAAACATTCAGTACTTC. It is translated as CASSQQVAKNIQYF.

This chain links TRBV21-1 with TRBJ2-3; the D call in the table, TRBD2, was not verified against the DNA. TRBV21-1 is a documented pseudogene. This CDR3 spans 15 amino acids. The CDR3 DNA reads TGTGCCAGCAGCAAAGGTGGACTCCACACAGATACGCAGTATTTT. Translation gives CASSKGGLHTDTQYF.

V gene TRBV2 combines with J gene TRBJ2-3; TRBD1 matches at 9 bases. V shed 6 bases and J 3 bases; nucleotides not matched to a gene: 1. Germline V lookup: CDR1 SNHLY, CDR2 FYNNEI. The CDR3 has 13 residues. The CDR3 sequence is CASRGTGTDTQYF. The CDR3 coding sequence is TGTGCCAGCAGGGGGACAGGGACAGATACGCAGTATTTT. The complete variable domain, with remaining parts taken from reference TRBV2 and TRBJ2-3, reads EPEVTQTPSHQVTQMGQEVILRCVPISNHLYFYWYRQILGQKVEFLVSFYNNEISEKSEIFDDQFSVERPDGSNFTLKIRSTKLEDSAMYFCASRGTGTDTQYFGPGTRLTVL.

This clonotype was recorded many times. J is TRBJ1-1 and V is TRBV9; the match to TRBD1 covers 7 bases. The germline gives CDR1 SGDLS, CDR2 YYNGEE. The length of the CDR3 is 12 residues. V dropped 4 bases and J dropped 6; count of bases not matched to a gene: 3. This chain's CDR3 is CASSRTGAEAFF. CDR3 DNA sequence: TGTGCCAGCAGCCGAACAGGGGCTGAAGCTTTCTTT. The whole variable domain, filled in from reference TRBV9 and TRBJ1-1, reads DSGVTQTPKHLITATGQRVTLRCSPRSGDLSVYWYQQSLDQGLQFLIQYYNGEERAKGNILERFSAQQFPDLHSELNLSSLELGDSALYFCASSRTGAEAFFGQGTRLTVV.

This clonotype was recorded at least ten times. As DNA, the CDR3 is TGCGCCAGCAGCTTGGAACAGGTATCCGATACGCAGTATTTT. Protein product: CASSLEQVSDTQYF. The V call is TRBV5-1, the J call TRBJ2-3; the D gene is possibly TRBD1 (5 bases). Germline values: CDR1 SGHRS, CDR2 YFSETQ. CDR3 length: 14 residues. V dropped 0 bases and J dropped 6 bases, with 11 bases sitting between them.

The chain uses TRBV7-9 and TRBJ1-2, with D hard to call. With 6 bases removed from V and 5 bases from J, the gap between germline ends came to 16 bases. The germline CDR1 and CDR2 sequences are SEHNR and FQNEAQ (reference sequence). The CDR3 extends over 14 amino acids. CDR3 sequence reads: CASSPTRISYGYTF. CDR3 sequence (DNA): TGTGCCAGCAGTCCGACAAGGATTAGTTATGGCTACACCTTC.

This clonotype was detected only a few times. The CDR3 DNA follows: TGTGCCAGCAGTGAACAGGGGGCGGACACTGAAGCTTTCTTT. It is translated as CASSEQGADTEAFF. This rearrangement joins TRBV2 to TRBJ1-1; 8 nucleotides agree with TRBD1. There are 14 residues in the CDR3. The V segment lost 2 bases and the J segment 3 bases; nucleotides outside the gene matches: 2. Germline loops: CDR1 SNHLY, CDR2 FYNNEI.

V and J are TRBV5-1 and TRBJ2-2; no clear D gene. Trimming took 7 bases from V and 5 from J, leaving 15 bases between them. The CDR3 is 14 residues long. The germline V gene has CDR1 SGHRS and CDR2 YFSETQ. CDR3 in amino acids: CASRPPSETGELFF. The DNA of the CDR3 is TGCGCCAGCCGTCCCCCCTCCGAGACCGGGGAGCTGTTTTTT.

This clonotype was observed at least ten times. This chain joins TRBV3-1 and TRBJ2-2; tentatively, D is TRBD1 or TRBD2 (5 bases each). CDR3 length: 15 residues. The germline V gene has CDR1 LGHDT and CDR2 YNNKEL (reference sequence). The V end lost 2 bases, the J end lost 12 bases, and 19 bases lay between the germline ends. The CDR3 spells CASSQPGTLTRKLFF. The CDR3 DNA reads TGTGCCAGCAGCCAACCCGGGACCTTAACAAGGAAGCTGTTTTTT.